The text below deals with one TCR beta chain. The clone's antigen remains unknown. Base qualities are not at hand, and no much larger clone is one base apart. The cohort comprised 710 or so healthy bone marrow donors. All cohort members were sampled while nominally healthy, although unrecorded immune exposures were likely present. The donor tested CMV seronegative and was one of the 352 seronegative cohort members. A peripheral blood sample was provided by each donor, and peripheral blood mononuclear cells were used for TCR beta sequencing. Genomic DNA extraction from the blood cell samples was performed with the Qiagen DNeasy Blood Extraction Kit. The library relied on the immunoSEQ multiplex PCR assay. A mixture of 60 forward primers for TCR Vbeta segments and 13 reverse primers for TCR Jbeta segments was used in the multiplex PCR. A multiplex PCR assay on genomic DNA amplified the CDR3 region of rearranged TCR beta genes. The amplified TCR beta libraries were sequenced on the Illumina HiSeq System as 87-base-pair reads. The original methods were these. In a later analysis, approximately 74 million unique TCR beta chains were counted across the roughly 610 repertoires, and about 10 million of these chains were shared by at least two donors. To remove PCR and sequencing errors, raw reads were error-corrected and collapsed into unique sequences using a nearest-neighbor algorithm that merged closely related sequences. Alignment of CDR3 sequences to IMGT reference sequences was used to assign V, D and J gene segments. For a sequence to be retained, at least a six-nucleotide match to both a V gene segment and a J gene segment was required. Rearrangements were called productive when the CDR3 lacked stop codons and stayed in frame with V and J; all others were non-productive. Following IMGT convention, CDR3 was defined as the stretch from the second conserved V-encoded cysteine up to the conserved J-encoded phenylalanine. The earlier analysis of about 610 of the donors excluded sequences that lacked an unambiguous match to a single V gene segment. In an earlier analysis of approximately 610 of the donors, V segments were called functional above 56.7% productive rearrangements and were called segregating when the between-donor standard deviation exceeded 5%. To diagnose cytomegalovirus status from the catalog of TCR beta chain sequences, a statistical classification framework was built. In a later analysis, TCR nucleotide sequences were compared against IMGT/GENE-DB human TR gene sequences so that V and J genes could be assigned. In a later analysis, CDR3 sequences and most-parsimonious VDJ recombination scenarios were assigned using the TCRdist pipeline. A later analysis defined each TCR beta chain by its CDR3 amino acid sequence plus V-gene family, and excluded reads lacking a unique V-gene family. In a later analysis, 450 to 600 highly shared, low-generation-probability nucleotide sequences were removed to address suspected cross-contamination and a sequencing artifact. A later analysis calculated a clonal expansion index for each public chain from normalized within-repertoire ranks of inferred template counts. In a later analysis, generation probabilities were computed using a VDJ recombination model fitted to out-of-frame rearrangements, and the results were checked against IGoR. Hypergeometric tests were used in a later analysis to score TCR-TCR, TCR-HLA and TCR-CMV co-occurrence, with a repertoire-size bias correction applied to the TCR pairs. In a later analysis, false discovery rates were estimated by permuting HLA or CMV assignments 20 times. In a later analysis, co-occurring TCRs were grouped using DBSCAN, and TCRdist sequence similarity was added for clustering within HLA-allele-positive subsets. Repertoires with fewer than 30,000 or more than 120,000 public chains, plus five repertoires with anomalous nucleotide sharing, were excluded from co-occurrence clustering. What TCRdb holds here is the immuneACCESS table cut down to in-frame rearrangements. Part of the clones is not present; checked against another copy, under half of the missing clones reflect an unresolved V gene, and the others are unexplained. The DNA was the basis for D and trimming; V, J and clone size are from that table. The sample table shows about 200,000 clones, and 82% are seen once. The ten most abundant clones make up roughly 0.098% of the sample.

This record belongs to a study of cytomegalovirus exposure and HLA in healthy donors (dated by TCRdb to about 2017). Broadly, across the study: An earlier analysis of 587 of the donors reported about 290 Gb of sequence data and more than 90 million unique TCR beta sequences from roughly 180 million T cells. An early release that covered 500 to 800 HLA-typed donors contained around 330 gigabases of sequencing data and tens of millions of unique TCR sequences. Of the roughly 420 genotyped donors, 81% were placed in the genetic ancestry cluster associated with self-reported Caucasian donors. The aim of the study was to test whether cataloging public T cell receptors could identify signatures of past pathogen exposure. The T cell repertoires of several hundred subjects were profiled by immunosequencing and related to cytomegalovirus serostatus. Along with the roughly 710-subject first cohort, a separate validation cohort of around 120 different subjects was used. To predict cytomegalovirus infection status, the study combined high-throughput TCR immunosequencing, statistical association of individual TCRs with disease status, and machine learning. A later analysis re-analyzed previously published TCR beta repertoires from roughly 630 donors and added high-resolution HLA genotyping to study TCR occurrence patterns. In the later analysis, no new phenotypic data were used to find candidate immune exposures; instead, reliance was placed on TCR beta sequences and their occurrence across donors. In an earlier analysis of a few hundred of the donors, high-throughput TCR beta sequencing was used to judge whether each TCR beta V gene segment behaved as functional or pseudogenic. Donor age, sex, ethnicity and CMV serostatus were compiled together with the repertoire data. Genome-wide SNP genotypes for about 65% of the 666 donors were used in a later genetic analysis, which treated that subset as a discovery cohort. Every discovery cohort repertoire had been produced on one sequencing platform. HLA typing covered class I and class II loci at four-digit resolution. The number of donors typed differed by locus, with about 629-630 for A, B, C, DRB1 and DQB1, about 500 for DQA1, 600 to 610 for DPA1, and 472 for DPB1. Several DR-DQ haplotypes were treated as single units for association and clustering because of strong linkage in the cohort. On average, 235,054 unique TCR beta nucleotide sequences were sequenced per donor among a few hundred genotyped donors of the cohort, with around 19% of those sequences being non-productive. Findings and caveats that apply to the study as a whole: According to a later genetic analysis, donors in an Asian-associated ancestry cluster had fewer N-insertions in productive TCRs than the roughly 670-donor mean. Because counts were too low, under 20 rarely observed V segments, including chromosome 9 orphons, were left out of the earlier analysis of about 500 of the donors. A later analysis found that HLA-associated TCR beta chains were more clonally expanded and had lower generation probabilities than equally common non-associated chains. When HLA alleles, especially DR and DQ, strongly co-occurred, TCR associations were difficult to assign to individual alleles. Correlated functional status among segregating V segments might reflect linkage disequilibrium, but an unknown experimental factor could not be ruled out. In a later analysis, about 16,000 TCR beta sequences were associated with specific HLA alleles at a false discovery rate of 0.05. According to a later analysis, most CMV-associated TCR beta chains appeared to be HLA-restricted, and the HLA associations seemed to be driven largely by CMV exposure. Most TCR sequences were seen in very few donors, while some public TCRs were found in many individuals. The only immune exposure information available for the cohort was CMV serostatus. The sequencing pipeline was judged likely to have produced a cluster of highly shared sequence variants as a technical artifact. A further reported finding was that TCR beta sequences accurately predicted the HLA-A and HLA-B alleles for most subjects in the first cohort. The authors suggested that the approach could potentially be extended to other disease states and immunological phenotypes. Presence/absence analyses assumed roughly uniform sequencing depth across donors, an assumption that may not hold. V-gene and J-gene trimming of TCR beta chains was associated with a missense DCLRE1C variant in a later genetic analysis, and the association was replicated in an independent cohort. Only TCR beta chains were sequenced in this cohort, and the absence of alpha or paired-chain data limited detectable features. A later analysis reported that several top co-occurrence clusters appeared linked to parvovirus B19, influenza, CMV and Epstein-Barr virus. A few of the identified cytomegalovirus-associated TCR beta chains were confirmed in vitro to be specific for cytomegalovirus antigens. Because some donors lacked HLA typing at each locus, the association tests relied only on the typed subset. Cytomegalovirus status was reported to be diagnosed by the classifier with high specificity and sensitivity in both the original and validation cohorts. Broadly in line with IMGT annotations, most TCR beta V segments showed up in productive rearrangements about 87% or about 30% of the time in an earlier analysis of 587 of the donors. According to a later analysis, TCR association rates differed among HLA loci, with DRB1 alleles showing the most associated TCRs and HLA-C alleles showing the fewest. In the study, about 150 TCR beta chains were listed as associated with cytomegalovirus.

The sequenced sample consisted of PBMCs. The clonotype originates from a boy aged 2 to 10 in good health and CMV-seronegative.

The CDR3 protein is CASSQDRSSYNEQFF. The bases are TGCGCCAGCAGCCAAGACAGAAGCTCCTACAATGAGCAGTTCTTC. Recombination joined TRBV4-3 with TRBJ2-1; the D gene is unclear. Based on the germline V gene, the CDR1 and CDR2 sequences are LGHNA and YSLEER. The CDR3 has 15 amino acids, counting the end cysteine and phenylalanine. The read is trimmed to its CDR3 DNA, 45 bases read in frame from base 1. V loses 0 bases of germline sequence and J loses 0 bases, and the interval between the two ends is 6 bases.